What follows describes a single T cell receptor (beta chain). Its antigen is unknown. The sample is drawn from a study of T cells in narcolepsy. Libraries were prepared by immunoSEQ multiplex PCR; TCRdb keeps only in-frame clonotypes and omits some of them. This table has approximately 31,000 clones, under 85% appearing once. Study-wide results and limits: Same-patient CSF and blood CD4+ T cell clonotypes included HCRT-specific and TRIB2-specific autoreactive ones.

CDR3 length equals 15 residues. From germline, CDR1 is MGHDK and CDR2 SYGVNS. The V gene lost 4 bases and the J gene lost 0 bases, with 13 bases spanning the gap. The origin of this receptor is a human donor with narcolepsy. The chain employs TRBV25-1 and TRBJ2-7; maybe TRBD1 (6 bases). The specimen was CD45RA- memory CD4+ T cells from PBMCs. This chain's CDR3 is CASSATGTNSYEQYF. In DNA, the CDR3 is TGTGCCAGCAGTGCCACCGGGACAAACTCCTACGAGCAGTACTTC.